Below are 13 T cell receptor beta chains sequenced from a single sample in a study of sequential checkpoint blockade in melanoma. The data were produced by immunoSEQ multiplex PCR, yet TCRdb's version contains in-frame clones alone and is incomplete. The table shows roughly 30,000 clones, with roughly 84% occurring only once. Treatment of the sample: randomized to nivolumab then ipilimumab (arm A) or the reverse (arm B). The source was CD8+ T cells sorted from blood (inferred from file names), collected from a patient given nivolumab and ipilimumab in sequence. Every receptor here comes from a human donor with melanoma.

V gene TRBV4-3 combines with J gene TRBJ1-2; 8 nucleotides agree with TRBD1. The CDR3 has 15 residues. V was pared by 0 bases and J by 4 bases, with 4 bases of the junction left unmatched. Germline V lookup: CDR1 LGHNA, CDR2 YSLEER. CDR3 sequence (DNA): TGCGCCAGCAGCCAAGAGACAGGGGAGAGCTATGGCTACACCTTC. Amino acid sequence: CASSQETGESYGYTF.

This sequence joins TRBV7-9 and TRBJ2-5; 11 positions match TRBD1. The J call is doubtful: the DNA matches TRBJ2-7 better. Germline V lookup: CDR1 SEHNR, CDR2 FQNEAQ (reference sequence). The CDR3 sequence is 15 residues long. The CDR3 sequence is CASSLVGTGGYEQYF. The CDR3 bases are TGTGCCAGCAGCTTAGTAGGGACAGGGGGGTACGAGCAGTACTTC.

This clone was found a few times. The chain couples TRBV10-3 to TRBJ2-7, with TRBD1 identical over 8 bases. The CDR3 runs to 15 residues. The V gene end was trimmed by 3 bases and the J gene end by 5 bases; junction bases not matched to a gene: 9. Germline V gives CDR1 ENHRY, CDR2 SYGVKD. The DNA of the CDR3 is TGTGCCATCAGTGACCCGGACAGGGACCTCAACGAGCAGTACTTC. Translated, it gives CAISDPDRDLNEQYF.

The gene calls are TRBV10-1 and TRBJ1-2, with unresolved D. Deletions cut 9 bases from V and 8 bases from J, with 16 bases between. Germline lookup yields CDR1 WNHNN and CDR2 SYGVQD (reference sequence). This CDR3 region has 12 residues. The CDR3 sequence is CASSNGVRGYTF. The CDR3, as DNA: TGCGCCAGTTCTAACGGAGTACGCGGCTACACCTTC.

The chain links TRBV7-9 to TRBJ2-7; a weak D match, TRBD1 (7 bases). The V end lost 8 bases, the J end lost 4 bases, and 15 bases lay between the germline ends. Germline V gene data show CDR1 as SEHNR and CDR2 as FQNEAQ (reference sequence). This CDR3 region has 13 residues. CDR3 DNA: TGTGCCAGCGACCGGGACAGCGGGTACGAGCAGTACTTC. Protein product: CASDRDSGYEQYF.

V is TRBV5-1 and J is TRBJ2-7; 8 nucleotides match TRBD1. The germline CDR1 and CDR2 sequences are SGHRS and YFSETQ. After removal of 4 bases from V and 6 bases from J, the junction contained 18 bases not matched to a gene. CDR3 length: 17 residues. The CDR3 is CASSPTSPGTGPAEQYF. For the CDR3, the DNA is TGCGCCAGCAGCCCAACGTCCCCCGGGACAGGCCCCGCCGAGCAGTACTTC.

CDR3 in amino acids: CASSLEGGTGAYEQYF. The CDR3, as DNA: TGTGCCAGCAGCTTAGAAGGAGGGACAGGAGCCTACGAGCAGTACTTC. The J gene is TRBJ2-7, the V gene TRBV7-8, with 8 positions matching TRBD1. CDR1 is SGHVS and CDR2 is FQNEAQ in the germline V gene. This CDR3 has 16 residues. Trimming removed 1 base from V and 2 bases from J; junction bases left unmatched: 7. The full variable domain, completed using reference TRBV7-8 and TRBJ2-7, is GAGVSQSPRYKVAKRGQDVALRCDPISGHVSLFWYQQALGQGPEFLTYFQNEAQLDKSGLPSDRFFAERPEGSVSTLKIQRTQQEDSAVYLCASSLEGGTGAYEQYFGPGTRLTVT.

V is TRBV28 and J is TRBJ1-4; tentatively, D is TRBD1 (6 bases). V was pared by 4 bases and J by 8 bases, with 20 bases between. The CDR3 loop spans 16 amino acids. In germline, CDR1 is MDHEN, CDR2 SYDVKM. CDR3 in amino acids: CASSSPLRGIFEKLFF. The DNA of the CDR3 is TGTGCCAGCAGTTCCCCCTTAAGGGGGATATTCGAAAAACTGTTTTTT.

The chain employs TRBV9 and TRBJ2-5; perhaps TRBD2 as D (5 bases). The germline V and J ends were trimmed by 0 bases and 7 bases, with 10 bases remaining between them. The CDR3 extends over 13 amino acids. Germline CDR1 reads SGDLS; CDR2 reads YYNGEE. The CDR3 DNA reads TGTGCCAGCAGCGTAGCGACTAAGGGGACCCAGTACTTC. It codes for CASSVATKGTQYF.

This chain joins TRBV27 and TRBJ2-7; 9 positions match TRBD2. Germline V gene sequence: CDR1 MNHEY, CDR2 SMNVEV (reference sequence). This CDR3 region has 15 residues. J gave up 5 bases and V 3 bases, and 8 bases lay outside the gene matches. In nucleotides, the CDR3 is TGTGCCAGCAGTTTGGGGGCCAGCGGGAGGAACGAGCAGTACTTC. Translation gives CASSLGASGRNEQYF.

CDR3 coding DNA: TGTGCCAGCAGCCTTACTAGAGAGACCCAGTACTTC. Protein product: CASSLTRETQYF. The rearrangement joins TRBV11-2 to TRBJ2-5, with D possibly matching TRBD2 (5 bases). The length of the CDR3 is 12 residues. From germline, CDR1 is SGHAT and CDR2 FQNNGV. Between the trimmed V and J ends, which lost 5 bases and 4 bases, there was a span of 8 bases.

The rearrangement links TRBV10-2 to TRBJ1-2; the D gene is possibly TRBD1 (5 bases). V lost 3 bases and J 7 bases, leaving 15 bases between the germline ends. Germline assignment: CDR1 WSHSY and CDR2 SAAADI. The CDR3 extends over 14 amino acids. CDR3 sequence reads: CASSDLGGLGGYTF. DNA for the CDR3: TGCGCCAGCAGTGATCTGGGGGGTTTGGGTGGCTACACCTTC.

With respect to this clone: Other nucleotide sequences from this sample produce the same CDR3. The chain joins TRBV11-2 to TRBJ1-2, with a tentative D call TRBD1 (6 bases). The V end lost 0 bases, the J end lost 5 bases, and 7 bases lay between the germline ends. Germline CDR1 and CDR2: SGHAT and FQNNGV. This CDR3 has 13 amino acids. The CDR3 coding sequence is TGTGCCAGCAGCTTAGAAGGGGGTTATGGCTACACCTTC. It specifies CASSLEGGYGYTF.